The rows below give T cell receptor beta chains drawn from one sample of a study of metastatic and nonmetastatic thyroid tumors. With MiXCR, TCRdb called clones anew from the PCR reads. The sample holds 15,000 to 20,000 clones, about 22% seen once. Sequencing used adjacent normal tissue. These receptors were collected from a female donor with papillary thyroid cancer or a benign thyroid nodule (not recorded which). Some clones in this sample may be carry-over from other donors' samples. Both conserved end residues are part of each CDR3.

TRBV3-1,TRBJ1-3,CASSLGNTIYF
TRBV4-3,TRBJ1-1,CASSHGTGYTEAFF
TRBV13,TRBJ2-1,CASSLAGGGNEQFF
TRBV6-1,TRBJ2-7,CAGQGHESSYEQYF
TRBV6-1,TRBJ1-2,CASTPITTGGAAGYTF
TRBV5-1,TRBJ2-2,CASSLDRGEGTGELFF
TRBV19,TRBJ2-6,CASRSNSGANVLTF
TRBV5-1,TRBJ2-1,CASSWTGVLSYNEQFF
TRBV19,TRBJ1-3,CACTTGTTGNTIYF
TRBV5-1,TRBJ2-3,CASSTGQGTDTQYF
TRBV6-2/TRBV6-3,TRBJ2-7,CATQRGAFYEQYF
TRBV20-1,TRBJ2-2,CSAAASGSTGELFF
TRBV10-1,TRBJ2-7,CASSVREPYEQYF
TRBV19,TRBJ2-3,CASSIQGGDTQYF
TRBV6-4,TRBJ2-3,CASSDSGAGDTQYF
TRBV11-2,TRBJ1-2,CASSVGQNYGYTF
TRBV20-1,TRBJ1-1,CSAGDTEAFF
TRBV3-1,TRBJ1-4,CASRPIGSKGEKLFF
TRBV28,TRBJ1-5,CASSWAGMGNQPQHF
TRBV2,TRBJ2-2,CASTRDRGLNTGELFF
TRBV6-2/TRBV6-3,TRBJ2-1,CAGLLGAQYNEQSF
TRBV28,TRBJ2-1,CASSLYRWGEQFF
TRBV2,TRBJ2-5,CASSEALGWGQETQYF
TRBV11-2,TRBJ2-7,CASSLDPGRAYEQYF
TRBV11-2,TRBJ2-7,CASISAGTGFRLAGDQQYF
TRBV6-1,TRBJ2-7,CASSTLGYEQYF
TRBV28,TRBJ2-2,CASKGGTYTGELFF
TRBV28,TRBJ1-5,CASSPPNQPQHF
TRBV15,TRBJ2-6,CATSRVEGTGANVLTF
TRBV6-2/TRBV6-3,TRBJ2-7,CATHWTSIDEQYF
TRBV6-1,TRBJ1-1,CASSLEGLNTEAFF
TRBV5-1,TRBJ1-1,CASSLEGNTEAFF
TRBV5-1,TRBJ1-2,CASSLDGKGYTF
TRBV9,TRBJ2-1,CASSPGLAGGLGEQFF
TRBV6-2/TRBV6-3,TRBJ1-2,CASYKGTVRHGYTF
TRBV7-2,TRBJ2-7,CASSLALGTGLYEQYF
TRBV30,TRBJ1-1,CAWQRGDEAFF
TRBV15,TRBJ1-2,CATIRGTGSYGYTF
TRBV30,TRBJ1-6,CACQGADNSPLHF
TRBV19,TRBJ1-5,CASGLGVAQHF
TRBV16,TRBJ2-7,CASRPGTGYEQYF
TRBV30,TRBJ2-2,CAWSTGVNTGELFF
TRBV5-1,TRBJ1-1,CASSLVSGDTEAFF
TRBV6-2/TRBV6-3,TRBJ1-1,CASSYAGTEEAFF
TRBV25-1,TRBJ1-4,CASSTRQGPNEKLFF
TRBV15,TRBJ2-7,CHQQRAGAGEQYF